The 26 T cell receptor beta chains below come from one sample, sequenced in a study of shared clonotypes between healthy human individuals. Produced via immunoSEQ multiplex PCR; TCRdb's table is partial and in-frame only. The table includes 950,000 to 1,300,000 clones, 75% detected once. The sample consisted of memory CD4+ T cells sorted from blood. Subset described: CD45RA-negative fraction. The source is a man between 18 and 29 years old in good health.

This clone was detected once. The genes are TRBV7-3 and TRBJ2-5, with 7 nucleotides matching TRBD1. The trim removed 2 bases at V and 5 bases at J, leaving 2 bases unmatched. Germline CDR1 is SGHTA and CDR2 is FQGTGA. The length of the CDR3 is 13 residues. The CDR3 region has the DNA TGTGCCAGCAGCTTAGGGACAGCGGAGACCCAGTACTTC. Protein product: CASSLGTAETQYF.

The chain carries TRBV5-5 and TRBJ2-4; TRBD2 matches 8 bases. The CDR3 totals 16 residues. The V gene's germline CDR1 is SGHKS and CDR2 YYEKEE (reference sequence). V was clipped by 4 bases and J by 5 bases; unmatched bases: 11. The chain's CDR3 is CASSPIAGNWENIQYF. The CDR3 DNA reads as TGTGCCAGCAGCCCGATAGCGGGAAACTGGGAAAACATTCAGTACTTC.

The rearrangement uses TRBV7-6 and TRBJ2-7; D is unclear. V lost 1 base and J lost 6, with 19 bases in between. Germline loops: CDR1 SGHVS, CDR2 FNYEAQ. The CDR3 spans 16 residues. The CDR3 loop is CASSLDGGYRTGEQYF. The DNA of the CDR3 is TGTGCCAGCAGCTTAGATGGTGGCTACCGAACGGGCGAGCAGTACTTC.

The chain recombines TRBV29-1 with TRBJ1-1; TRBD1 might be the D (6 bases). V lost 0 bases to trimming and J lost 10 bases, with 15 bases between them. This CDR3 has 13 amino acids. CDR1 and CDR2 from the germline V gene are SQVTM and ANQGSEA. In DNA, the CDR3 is TGCAGCGTTGAAGATCGGGCAGGGGTAGGAGCTTTCTTT. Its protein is CSVEDRAGVGAFF. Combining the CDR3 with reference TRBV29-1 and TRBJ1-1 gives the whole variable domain SAVISQKPSRDICQRGTSLTIQCQVDSQVTMMFWYRQQPGQSLTLIATANQGSEATYESGFVIDKFPISRPNLTFSTLTVSNMSPEDSSIYLCSVEDRAGVGAFFGQGTRLTVV.

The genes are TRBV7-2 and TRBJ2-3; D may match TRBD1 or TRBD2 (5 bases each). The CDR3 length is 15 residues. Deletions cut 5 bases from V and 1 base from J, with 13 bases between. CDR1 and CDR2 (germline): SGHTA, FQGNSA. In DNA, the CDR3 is TGTGCCAGCAGCCCCCTAGTGGGGGGCACAGATACGCAGTATTTT. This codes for CASSPLVGGTDTQYF.

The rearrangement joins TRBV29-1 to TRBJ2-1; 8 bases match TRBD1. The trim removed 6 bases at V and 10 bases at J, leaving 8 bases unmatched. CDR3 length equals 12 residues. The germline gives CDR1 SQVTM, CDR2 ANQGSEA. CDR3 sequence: CSVGQGFSEQFF. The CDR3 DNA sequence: TGCAGCGTCGGACAGGGTTTCTCAGAGCAGTTCTTC.

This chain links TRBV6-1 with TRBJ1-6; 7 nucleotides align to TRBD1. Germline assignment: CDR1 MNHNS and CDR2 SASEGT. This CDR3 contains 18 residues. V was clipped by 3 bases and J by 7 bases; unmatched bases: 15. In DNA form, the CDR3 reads TGTGCCAGCAGTGATCTCGCACCCTTGGGCAGGGGGAATTCACCCCTCCACTTT. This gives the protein CASSDLAPLGRGNSPLHF.

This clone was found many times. The chain's CDR3 is CASSNPPGLGAGREQFF. The DNA of the CDR3 is TGTGCCAGCAGCAACCCGCCGGGACTAGGGGCAGGTAGGGAGCAGTTCTTC. The rearrangement joins TRBV7-8 to TRBJ2-1, with 8 positions matching TRBD2. V shed 5 bases and J 10 bases; nucleotides not matched to a gene: 19. Germline values: CDR1 SGHVS, CDR2 FQNEAQ. The CDR3 is 17 residues long.

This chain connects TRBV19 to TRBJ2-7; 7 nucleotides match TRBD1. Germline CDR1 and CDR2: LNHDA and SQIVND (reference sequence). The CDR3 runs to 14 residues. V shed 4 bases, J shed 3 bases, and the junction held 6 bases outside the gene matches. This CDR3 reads CASSTTGAIYEQYF. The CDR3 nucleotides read TGTGCCAGTAGTACCACAGGGGCCATCTACGAGCAGTACTTC.

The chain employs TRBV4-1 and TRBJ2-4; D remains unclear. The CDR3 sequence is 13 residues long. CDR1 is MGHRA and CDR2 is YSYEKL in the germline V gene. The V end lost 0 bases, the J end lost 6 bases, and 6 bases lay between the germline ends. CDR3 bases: TGCGCCAGCAGCCAAGATCACGGAAACATTCAGTACTTC. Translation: CASSQDHGNIQYF.

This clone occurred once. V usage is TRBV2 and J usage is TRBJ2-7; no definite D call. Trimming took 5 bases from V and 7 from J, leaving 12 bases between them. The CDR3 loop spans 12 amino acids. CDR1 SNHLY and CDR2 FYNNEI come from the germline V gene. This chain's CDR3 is CASSLRFREQYF. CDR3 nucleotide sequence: TGTGCCAGCAGTTTACGGTTTAGAGAGCAGTACTTC. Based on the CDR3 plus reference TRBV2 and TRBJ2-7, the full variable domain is EPEVTQTPSHQVTQMGQEVILRCVPISNHLYFYWYRQILGQKVEFLVSFYNNEISEKSEIFDDQFSVERPDGSNFTLKIRSTKLEDSAMYFCASSLRFREQYFGPGTRLTVT.

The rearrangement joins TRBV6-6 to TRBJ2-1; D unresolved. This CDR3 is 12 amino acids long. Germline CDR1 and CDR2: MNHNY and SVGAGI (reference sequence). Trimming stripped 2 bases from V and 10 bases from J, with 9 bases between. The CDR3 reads CASSYPLREQFF. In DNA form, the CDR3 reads TGTGCCAGCAGTTACCCTCTTCGGGAGCAGTTCTTC.

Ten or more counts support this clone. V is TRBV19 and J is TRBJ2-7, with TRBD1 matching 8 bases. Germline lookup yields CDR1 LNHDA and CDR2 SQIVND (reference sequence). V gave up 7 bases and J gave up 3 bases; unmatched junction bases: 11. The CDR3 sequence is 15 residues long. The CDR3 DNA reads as TGTGCCAGTACCCCGAGGGGACAGGTGTTCTACGAGCAGTACTTC. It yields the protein CASTPRGQVFYEQYF.

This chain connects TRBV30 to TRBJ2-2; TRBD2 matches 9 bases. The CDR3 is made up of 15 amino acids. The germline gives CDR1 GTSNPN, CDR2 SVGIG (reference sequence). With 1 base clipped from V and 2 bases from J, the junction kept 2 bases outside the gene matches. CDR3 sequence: CAWSGLAGNTGELFF. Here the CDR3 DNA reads TGTGCCTGGAGTGGGCTAGCGGGAAACACCGGGGAGCTGTTTTTT.

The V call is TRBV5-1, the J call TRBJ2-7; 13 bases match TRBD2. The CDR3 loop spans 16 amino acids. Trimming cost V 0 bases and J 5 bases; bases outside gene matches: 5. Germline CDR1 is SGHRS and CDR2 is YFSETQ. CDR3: CASSLELAGGQHEQYF. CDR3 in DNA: TGCGCCAGCAGCTTGGAACTAGCGGGGGGGCAGCACGAGCAGTACTTC. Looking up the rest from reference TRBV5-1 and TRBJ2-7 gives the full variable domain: KAGVTQTPRYLIKTRGQQVTLSCSPISGHRSVSWYQQTPGQGLQFLFEYFSETQRNKGNFPGRFSGRQFSNSRSEMNVSTLELGDSALYLCASSLELAGGQHEQYFGPGTRLTVT.

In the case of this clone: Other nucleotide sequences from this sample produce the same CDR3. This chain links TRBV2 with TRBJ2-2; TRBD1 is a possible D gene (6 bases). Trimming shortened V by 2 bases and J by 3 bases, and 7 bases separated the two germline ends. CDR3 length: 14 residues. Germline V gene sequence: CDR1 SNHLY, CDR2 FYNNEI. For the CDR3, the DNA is TGTGCCAGCAGTGAAACAGGGTACACCGGGGAGCTGTTTTTT. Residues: CASSETGYTGELFF.

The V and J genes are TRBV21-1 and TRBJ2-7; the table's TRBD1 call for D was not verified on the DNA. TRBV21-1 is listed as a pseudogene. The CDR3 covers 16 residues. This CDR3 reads CASSTQAEAGSYEQYF. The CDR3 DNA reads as TGTGCCAGCAGCACTCAAGCCGAGGCAGGGTCCTACGAGCAGTACTTC.

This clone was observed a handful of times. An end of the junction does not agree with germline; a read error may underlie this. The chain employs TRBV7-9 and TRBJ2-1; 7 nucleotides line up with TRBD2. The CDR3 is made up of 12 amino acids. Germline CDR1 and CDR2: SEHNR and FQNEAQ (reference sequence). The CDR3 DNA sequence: TGTGCCAGCAGGTTAGGGGAGGGGCAGCAGTTCTTC. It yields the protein CASRLGEGQQFF.

The CDR3 spells CASSLEDRGIHEQYF. For the CDR3, the DNA is TGTGCCAGCAGCTTGGAGGACAGGGGTATCCACGAGCAGTACTTC. This chain joins TRBV5-6 and TRBJ2-7; 9 bases match TRBD1. Germline lookup yields CDR1 SGHDT and CDR2 YYEEEE. The ends lost 0 bases at V and 5 bases at J; junction bases unmatched: 6. The CDR3 has 15 residues. Supplemented by reference TRBV5-6 and TRBJ2-7, the full variable domain reads DAGVTQSPTHLIKTRGQQVTLRCSPKSGHDTVSWYQQALGQGPQFIFQYYEEEERQRGNFPDRFSGHQFPNYSSELNVNALLLGDSALYLCASSLEDRGIHEQYFGPGTRLTVT.

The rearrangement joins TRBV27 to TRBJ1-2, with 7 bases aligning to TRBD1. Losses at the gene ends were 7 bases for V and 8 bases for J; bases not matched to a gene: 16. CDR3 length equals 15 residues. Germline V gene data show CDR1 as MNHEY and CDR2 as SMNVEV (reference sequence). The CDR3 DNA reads TGTGCCAGCAAGGTACAATGGGACAGCCATAAGGGCTACACCTTC. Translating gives CASKVQWDSHKGYTF.

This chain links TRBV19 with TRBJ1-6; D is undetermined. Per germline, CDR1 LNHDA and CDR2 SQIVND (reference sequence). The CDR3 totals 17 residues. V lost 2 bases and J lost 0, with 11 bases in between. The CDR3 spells CASSITGWSSYNSPLHF. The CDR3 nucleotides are TGTGCCAGTAGTATAACGGGATGGAGCTCCTATAATTCACCCCTCCACTTT.

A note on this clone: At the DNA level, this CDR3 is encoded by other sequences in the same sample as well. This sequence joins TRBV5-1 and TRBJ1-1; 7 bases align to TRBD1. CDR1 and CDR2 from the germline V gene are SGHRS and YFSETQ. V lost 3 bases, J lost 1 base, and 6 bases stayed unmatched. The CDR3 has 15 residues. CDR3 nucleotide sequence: TGCGCCAGCAGCTGGAGACAGGGAGGGAACACTGAAGCTTTCTTT. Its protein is CASSWRQGGNTEAFF.

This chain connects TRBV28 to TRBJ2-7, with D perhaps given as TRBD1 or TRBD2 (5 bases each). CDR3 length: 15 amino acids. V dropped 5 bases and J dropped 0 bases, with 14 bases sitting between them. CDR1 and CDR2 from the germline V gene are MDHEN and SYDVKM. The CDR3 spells CASSRGGASSYEQYF. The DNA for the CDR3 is TGTGCCAGCAGTCGGGGTGGGGCGAGCTCCTACGAGCAGTACTTC.

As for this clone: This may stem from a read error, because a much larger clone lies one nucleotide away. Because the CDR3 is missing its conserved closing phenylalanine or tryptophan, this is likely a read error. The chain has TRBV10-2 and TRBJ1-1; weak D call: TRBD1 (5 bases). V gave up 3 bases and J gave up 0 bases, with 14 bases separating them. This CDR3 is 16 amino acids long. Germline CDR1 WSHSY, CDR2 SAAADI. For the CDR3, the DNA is TGCGCCAGCAGTGATAGGGGCCGGCTCATGAACACTGAAGCTTTCCTT. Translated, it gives CASSDRGRLMNTEAFL.

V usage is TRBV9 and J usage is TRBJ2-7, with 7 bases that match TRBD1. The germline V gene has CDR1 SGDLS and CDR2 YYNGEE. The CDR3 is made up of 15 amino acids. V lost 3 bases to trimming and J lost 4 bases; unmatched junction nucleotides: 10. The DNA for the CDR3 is TGTGCCAGCAGCGCCCGGGACAGTAGTACTTACGAGCAGTACTTC. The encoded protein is CASSARDSSTYEQYF. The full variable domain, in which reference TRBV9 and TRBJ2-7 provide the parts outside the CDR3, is DSGVTQTPKHLITATGQRVTLRCSPRSGDLSVYWYQQSLDQGLQFLIQYYNGEERAKGNILERFSAQQFPDLHSELNLSSLELGDSALYFCASSARDSSTYEQYFGPGTRLTVT.

The CDR3 DNA reads TGTGCCTGGAGTATCCCCGGGACTGGAAACACCATATATTTT. Residues: CAWSIPGTGNTIYF. The V and J genes are TRBV30 and TRBJ1-3; D is unclear. Germline assignment: CDR1 GTSNPN and CDR2 SVGIG (reference sequence). This CDR3 contains 14 residues. V was cut by 2 bases and J by 2 bases, with 10 bases left in between.